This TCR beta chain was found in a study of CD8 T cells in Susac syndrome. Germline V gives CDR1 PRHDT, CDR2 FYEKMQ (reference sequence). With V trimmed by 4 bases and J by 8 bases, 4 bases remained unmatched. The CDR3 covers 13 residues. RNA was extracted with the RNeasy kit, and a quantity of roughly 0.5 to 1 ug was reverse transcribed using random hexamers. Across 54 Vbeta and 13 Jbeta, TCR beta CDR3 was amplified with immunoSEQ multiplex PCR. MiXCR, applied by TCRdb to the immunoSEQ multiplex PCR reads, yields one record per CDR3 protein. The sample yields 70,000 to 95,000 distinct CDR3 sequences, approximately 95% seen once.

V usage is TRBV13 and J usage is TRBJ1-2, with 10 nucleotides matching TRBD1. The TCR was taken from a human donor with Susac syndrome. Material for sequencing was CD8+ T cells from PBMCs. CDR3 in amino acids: CASSSGTGEGYTF. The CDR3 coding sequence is TGTGCCAGCAGCTCCGGGACAGGGGAAGGCTACACCTTC. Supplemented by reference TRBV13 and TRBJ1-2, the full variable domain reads AAGVIQSPRHLIKEKRETATLKCYPIPRHDTVYWYQQGPGQDPQFLISFYEKMQSDKGSIPDRFSAQQFSDYHSELNMSSLELGDSALYFCASSSGTGEGYTFGSGTRLTVV.